Shown below are 29 T cell receptor beta chains from a single sample sequenced in a study of blood T cell repertoires in COVID-19. The data were produced by immunoSEQ multiplex PCR, yet TCRdb's version contains in-frame clones alone and is incomplete. The data show about 110,000 clones, with 65% to 90% seen just once and 6.5% to 10% held by the top ten. The sequenced sample consisted of peripheral blood. These receptors all come from a woman older than 75 with active or convalescent COVID-19.

V and J are TRBV3-1 (or the pseudogene TRBV3-2) and TRBJ1-6, with D possibly being TRBD1 (6 bases). The CDR3 extends over 17 amino acids. CDR1 is LGHDT, CDR2 YNNKEL, per germline (reference sequence). Trimming removed 1 base at V and 7 bases at J, with 17 bases between. CDR3 sequence reads: CASSQGPQGSKNSPLHF. The CDR3 nucleotides are TGTGCCAGCAGCCAAGGACCACAGGGATCGAAAAATTCACCCCTCCACTTT.

The genes are TRBV11-3 and TRBJ2-3, with 8 bases matching TRBD1. The length of the CDR3 is 15 residues. The V and J ends lost 4 bases and 3 bases, in that order; junction bases with no gene match: 6. Per the germline V gene, CDR1 is SGHNT and CDR2 is YENEEA. In DNA form, the CDR3 reads TGTGCCAGCAGCTCCGGACAGGGTGGTACAGATACGCAGTATTTT. This translates into CASSSGQGGTDTQYF.

The chain joins TRBV5-1 to TRBJ1-4; 10 bases line up with TRBD1. The CDR3 is made up of 16 amino acids. The ends lost 5 bases at V and 6 bases at J; junction bases unmatched: 10. The V gene's germline CDR1 is SGHRS and CDR2 YFSETQ. The CDR3 protein is CASSELAGTGDEKLFF. DNA of the CDR3: TGCGCCAGCAGTGAGTTAGCCGGGACAGGGGATGAAAAACTGTTTTTT.

The J gene is TRBJ1-1, the V gene TRBV9; no clear D gene. Per germline, CDR1 SGDLS and CDR2 YYNGEE. The V and J ends lost 3 bases and 4 bases respectively, with 19 bases between them. The CDR3 has 16 amino acids. The CDR3 DNA follows: TGTGCCAGCAGCGCACGATCCCTGGCCCGGAGCACTGAAGCTTTCTTT. This translates into CASSARSLARSTEAFF.

The genes are TRBV28 and TRBJ1-1, with 7 bases matching TRBD1. The germline V gene has CDR1 MDHEN and CDR2 SYDVKM. V was pared by 6 bases and J by 4 bases, with 8 bases of the junction left unmatched. The CDR3 spans 14 residues. CDR3 bases: TGTGCCAGCAGGACCACAGGGGTGGGCACTGAAGCTTTCTTT. This translates into CASRTTGVGTEAFF.

J is TRBJ2-5 and V is TRBV6-1, with 7 bases identical to TRBD2. Germline trimming cut 0 bases from V and 2 bases from J; bases unmatched to any gene: 3. Germline lookup yields CDR1 MNHNS and CDR2 SASEGT. This CDR3 is built from 15 residues. The CDR3 sequence: CASSEAGRGQETQYF. Here the CDR3 DNA reads TGTGCCAGCAGTGAAGCGGGGAGGGGACAAGAGACCCAGTACTTC.

J is TRBJ1-1 and V is TRBV19; D is possibly TRBD1 (5 bases). V was pared by 3 bases and J by 2 bases, with 10 bases between. Germline CDR1 and CDR2: LNHDA and SQIVND (reference sequence). The CDR3 is made up of 14 amino acids. CDR3 residues: CASSIPQGNTEAFF. CDR3 nucleotides: TGTGCCAGTAGTATTCCCCAGGGAAACACTGAAGCTTTCTTT.

The chain employs TRBV3-1 (or the pseudogene TRBV3-2) and TRBJ2-3, with TRBD2 matching 8 bases. CDR3 length: 14 residues. CDR1 and CDR2 from the germline V gene are LGHDT and YNNKEL (reference sequence). Trimming removed 3 bases from V and 5 bases from J; junction bases left unmatched: 4. CDR3 protein: CASSQTAGGDTQYF. The CDR3 DNA sequence: TGTGCCAGCAGCCAGACCGCGGGAGGAGATACGCAGTATTTT.

The chain links TRBV12-2 to TRBJ2-3; the table's D gene call, TRBD2, was not cross checked with the DNA. TRBV12-2 is a pseudogene. There are 17 residues in the CDR3. The DNA of the CDR3 is TGTGCAAGTCGCTCCGACCCGCTAGCGGGAGATCCCGATACGCAGTATTTT. It codes for CASRSDPLAGDPDTQYF.

The chain carries TRBV5-1 and TRBJ1-6; TRBD1 agrees at 11 bases. Germline trimming cut 4 bases from V and 5 bases from J; bases unmatched to any gene: 5. Germline values: CDR1 SGHRS, CDR2 YFSETQ. CDR3 length: 16 residues. The CDR3 loop reads CASSIGQGADNSPLHF. CDR3 DNA sequence: TGCGCCAGCAGCATAGGACAGGGGGCGGATAATTCACCCCTCCACTTT.

As for this clone: An end of the junction does not agree with germline; a read error may underlie this. This sequence joins TRBV2 and TRBJ2-6; 8 bases are a match to TRBD1. Germline V gene data show CDR1 as SNHLY and CDR2 as FYNNEI. The CDR3 length is 13 residues. CDR3 sequence (DNA): TGTGCCAGCAGCCTACAGGGGGGCAACGTCCTGACTTTC. It translates to CASSLQGGNVLTF.

This chain connects TRBV4-2 to TRBJ2-1; 7 nucleotides line up with TRBD2. The V and J ends lost 4 bases and 6 bases, in that order; junction bases with no gene match: 12. CDR3 size: 16 residues. Germline-derived CDR1 and CDR2 are LGHNA and YNFKEQ. The CDR3 protein is CASSPGEGVGVNEQFF. The CDR3 DNA follows: TGTGCCAGCAGCCCGGGGGAGGGAGTTGGGGTCAATGAGCAGTTCTTC.

CDR3: CASSFSGGSGNTIYF. For the CDR3, the DNA is TGTGCCAGCAGCTTCTCAGGGGGCTCTGGAAACACCATATATTTT. The chain joins TRBV3-1 (or the pseudogene TRBV3-2) to TRBJ1-3, with 7 bases identical to TRBD1. The CDR3 spans 15 residues. CDR1 and CDR2 (germline): LGHDT, YNNKEL (reference sequence). The V segment lost 5 bases and the J segment 0 bases; nucleotides outside the gene matches: 4.

The chain couples TRBV19 to TRBJ1-3; 7 nucleotides agree with TRBD1. V dropped 7 bases and J dropped 0; count of bases not matched to a gene: 3. CDR1 and CDR2 from the germline V gene are LNHDA and SQIVND (reference sequence). The CDR3 loop spans 14 amino acids. Here the CDR3 reads CASTRGLSGNTIYF. For the CDR3, the DNA is TGTGCCAGTACTAGGGGGCTCTCTGGAAACACCATATATTTT.

The chain combines TRBV7-8 with TRBJ2-7, with 10 bases identical to TRBD2. Germline lookup yields CDR1 SGHVS and CDR2 FQNEAQ. Trimming removed 3 bases from V and 2 bases from J; junction bases left unmatched: 7. The CDR3 spans 16 residues. The CDR3 DNA is TGTGCCAGCAGCTTGATACTAGCGGGAATTACCTACGAGCAGTACTTC. Amino acid sequence: CASSLILAGITYEQYF.

The table lists this clone with a count of one. V is TRBV6-5 and J is TRBJ1-5, with D perhaps matching TRBD1 (5 bases). CDR3 length: 15 amino acids. Trimming removed 7 bases from V and 2 bases from J, with 15 bases in between. CDR1 and CDR2 from the germline V gene are MNHEY and SVGAGI. CDR3 in DNA: TGTGCCAGCATTGCAGGGTCTGTAGGCAATCAGCCCCAGCATTTT. Translation gives CASIAGSVGNQPQHF.

This rearrangement joins TRBV4-1 to TRBJ2-5; D call uncertain. CDR1 and CDR2 (germline): MGHRA, YSYEKL. Trimming removed 0 bases from V and 5 bases from J, with 7 bases in between. The CDR3 runs to 13 residues. Here the CDR3 reads CASSQDERETQYF. The CDR3 DNA reads as TGCGCCAGCAGCCAAGATGAGAGGGAGACCCAGTACTTC.

V usage is TRBV6-6 and J usage is TRBJ2-5; a possible D gene is TRBD1 (5 bases). CDR1 and CDR2 (germline): MNHNY, SVGAGI (reference sequence). The CDR3 is 15 amino acids. The V and J ends lost 7 bases and 2 bases respectively, with 17 bases between them. CDR3 sequence reads: CASTLTAGPQETQYF. The CDR3, as DNA: TGTGCCAGCACTCTAACGGCAGGGCCTCAAGAGACCCAGTACTTC.

The rearrangement joins TRBV18 to TRBJ2-7; TRBD2 agrees at 9 bases. The CDR3 is 16 residues long. CDR1 and CDR2 from the germline V gene are KGHSH and LQKENI. V gave up 3 bases and J gave up 6 bases; unmatched junction bases: 12. The CDR3 spells CASSPGYPASGIEQYF. In DNA, the CDR3 is TGTGCCAGCTCACCGGGTTACCCGGCTAGCGGGATCGAGCAGTACTTC. Combining the CDR3 with reference TRBV18 and TRBJ2-7 gives the whole variable domain NAGVMQNPRHLVRRRGQEARLRCSPMKGHSHVYWYRQLPEEGLKFMVYLQKENIIDESGMPKERFSAEFPKEGPSILRIQQVVRGDSAAYFCASSPGYPASGIEQYFGPGTRLTVT.

The gene calls are TRBV5-1 and TRBJ1-5; D remains unclear. The germline V and J ends were trimmed by 4 bases and 2 bases, with 13 bases remaining between them. This CDR3 is 15 amino acids long. In germline, CDR1 is SGHRS, CDR2 YFSETQ. The CDR3 DNA reads TGCGCCAGCAGCCTGGGTGAGGTTGGCAATCAGCCCCAGCATTTT. Amino acid sequence: CASSLGEVGNQPQHF.

Concerning this clone: Other nucleotide sequences in the sample specify the same CDR3. V gene TRBV5-1 combines with J gene TRBJ2-1; TRBD1 agrees at 8 bases. The germline CDR1 and CDR2 sequences are SGHRS and YFSETQ. The CDR3 extends over 14 amino acids. Trimming removed 2 bases from V and 4 bases from J; junction bases left unmatched: 2. The CDR3 nucleotides are TGCGCCAGCAGCTTCGGGACAGGTTACAATGAGCAGTTCTTC. Translation gives CASSFGTGYNEQFF.

V usage is TRBV18 and J usage is TRBJ1-4, with D unclear. This CDR3 is built from 14 residues. CDR1 and CDR2 (germline): KGHSH, LQKENI. Trimming removed 2 bases from V and 8 bases from J, with 12 bases in between. CDR3 sequence (DNA): TGTGCCAGCTCACCATGGGGAGGCGACGAAAAACTGTTTTTT. It encodes CASSPWGGDEKLFF.

This chain joins TRBV5-1 and TRBJ2-7, with D uncertain. The CDR3 has 12 residues. Germline assignment: CDR1 SGHRS and CDR2 YFSETQ. Trimming removed 4 bases from V and 5 bases from J, with 10 bases in between. This CDR3 is CASSLTLDEQYF. DNA for the CDR3: TGCGCCAGCAGCCTAACCCTGGACGAGCAGTACTTC.

The sample holds a few counts of this clone. The chain combines TRBV19 with TRBJ1-2; unclear D gene. The length of the CDR3 is 12 residues. Germline V gene sequence: CDR1 LNHDA, CDR2 SQIVND (reference sequence). Trimming left V 6 bases short and J 6 bases short, with 11 bases between. In DNA form, the CDR3 reads TGTGCCAGTAGCTTTATTTCTCATGGCTACACCTTC. Protein: CASSFISHGYTF.

This chain joins TRBV28 and TRBJ2-7, with TRBD1 as a possible D gene (6 bases). This CDR3 comprises 13 residues. The V end lost 8 bases, the J end lost 2 bases, and 13 bases lay between the germline ends. The V gene's germline CDR1 is MDHEN and CDR2 SYDVKM. CDR3 loop: CASGGQPTYEQYF. In nucleotides, the CDR3 is TGTGCCAGCGGGGGCCAGCCAACCTACGAGCAGTACTTC. The full variable domain, with the rest looked up from reference TRBV28 and TRBJ2-7, is DVKVTQSSRYLVKRTGEKVFLECVQDMDHENMFWYRQDPGLGLRLIYFSYDVKMKEKGDIPEGYSVSREKKERFSLILESASTNQTSMYLCASGGQPTYEQYFGPGTRLTVT.

The sample holds a few counts of this clone. V is TRBV5-4 and J is TRBJ1-6; weak D call: TRBD1 (5 bases). The V end lost 0 bases, the J end lost 7 bases, and 8 bases lay between the germline ends. CDR1 and CDR2 (germline): SGHNT, YYREEE (reference sequence). The CDR3 sequence is 14 residues long. The CDR3 region has the DNA TGTGCCAGCAGCTTGGGCGGGGGGAATTCACCCCTCCACTTT. It encodes CASSLGGGNSPLHF. The entire variable domain, with the rest obtained from reference TRBV5-4 and TRBJ1-6, is as follows: ETGVTQSPTHLIKTRGQQVTLRCSSQSGHNTVSWYQQALGQGPQFIFQYYREEENGRGNFPPRFSGLQFPNYSSELNVNALELDDSALYLCASSLGGGNSPLHFGNGTRLTVT.

V and J are TRBV2 and TRBJ1-4, with TRBD1 matching over 9 bases. V shed 4 bases, J shed 10 bases, and the junction held 7 bases outside the gene matches. The germline V gene encodes CDR1 SNHLY and CDR2 FYNNEI. The CDR3 loop spans 14 amino acids. This CDR3 reads CASSATGGSGKLFF. The CDR3 DNA is TGTGCCAGCAGTGCGACAGGGGGTTCGGGAAAACTGTTTTTT.

This clone was counted once. The rearrangement joins TRBV10-3 to TRBJ2-4; 10 bases match TRBD2. The CDR3 loop spans 18 amino acids. The J segment lost 0 bases and the V segment lost 2 bases, leaving 7 bases of the junction unmatched. Germline CDR1 is ENHRY and CDR2 is SYGVKD. CDR3 region: CAISEGTRTSGAKNIQYF. CDR3 nucleotide sequence: TGTGCCATCAGTGAGGGAACCCGGACTAGCGGAGCCAAAAACATTCAGTACTTC.

In DNA, the CDR3 is TGTGCCAGCAGTTTACGACGGACTAGCGGGTTTGACGAGCAGTACTTC. It codes for CASSLRRTSGFDEQYF. V usage is TRBV2 and J usage is TRBJ2-7; 11 nucleotides line up with TRBD2. After removal of 5 bases from V and 5 bases from J, the junction contained 11 bases not matched to a gene. The CDR3 runs 16 residues. From germline, CDR1 is SNHLY and CDR2 FYNNEI.